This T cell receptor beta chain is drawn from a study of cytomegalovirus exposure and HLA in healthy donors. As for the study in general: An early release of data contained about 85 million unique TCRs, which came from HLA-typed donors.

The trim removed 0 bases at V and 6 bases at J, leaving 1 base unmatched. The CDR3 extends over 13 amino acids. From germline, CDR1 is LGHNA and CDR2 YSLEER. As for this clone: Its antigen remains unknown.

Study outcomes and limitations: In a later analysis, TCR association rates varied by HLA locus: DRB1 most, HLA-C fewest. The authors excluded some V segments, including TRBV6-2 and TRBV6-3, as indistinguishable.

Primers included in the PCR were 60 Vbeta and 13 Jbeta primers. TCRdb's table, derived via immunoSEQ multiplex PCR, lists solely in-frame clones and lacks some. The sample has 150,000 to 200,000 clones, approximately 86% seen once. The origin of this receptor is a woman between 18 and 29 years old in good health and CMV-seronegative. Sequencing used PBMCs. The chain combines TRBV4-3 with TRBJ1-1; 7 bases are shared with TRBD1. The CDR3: CASSQEGGPEAFF. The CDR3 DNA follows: TGCGCCAGCAGCCAAGAAGGGGGCCCTGAAGCTTTCTTT.